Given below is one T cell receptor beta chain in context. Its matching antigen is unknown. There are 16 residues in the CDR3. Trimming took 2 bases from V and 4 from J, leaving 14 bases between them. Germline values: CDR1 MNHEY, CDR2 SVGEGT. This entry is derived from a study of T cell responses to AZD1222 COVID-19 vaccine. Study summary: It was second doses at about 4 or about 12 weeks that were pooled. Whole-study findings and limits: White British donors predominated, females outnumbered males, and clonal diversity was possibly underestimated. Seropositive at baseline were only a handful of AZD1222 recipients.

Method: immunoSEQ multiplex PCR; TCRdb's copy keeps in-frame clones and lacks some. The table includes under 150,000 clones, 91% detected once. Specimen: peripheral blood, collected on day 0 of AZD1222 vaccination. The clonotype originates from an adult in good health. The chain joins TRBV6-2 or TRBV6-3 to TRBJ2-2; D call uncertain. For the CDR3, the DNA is TGTGCCAGCAGTTACCCACCAGGTTCGGTCACCGGGGAGCTGTTTTTT. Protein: CASSYPPGSVTGELFF.